Listed below are T cell receptor beta chains from one sample, sequenced in a study of CD8 T cells in ankylosing spondylitis. TCRdb passed the 5' RACE reads through MiXCR, listing each CDR3 protein once. The table has about 89,000 distinct CDR3 sequences, around 25% seen once. Sequencing was done on a sample of blood, either unsorted or a sorted T cell fraction (not recorded which). Source of these receptors: a male donor with ankylosing spondylitis or in good health (not recorded which). The CDR3 runs from the conserved cysteine through the conserved F or W. The D gene is left open where the match is weak. Expanded clones are given a class, and other clones once, few, many or no size at all.

DNA: TGCAGTGCTATTGGCGGGGGTTGGAACAATGAGCAGTTCTTC; CDR3: CSAIGGGWNNEQFF; D: TRBD2; J: TRBJ2-1; V: TRBV20-1; size: NA
DNA: TGTGCCAGCTCACCCGGGCAGAAAAACACCATATATTTT; CDR3: CASSPGQKNTIYF; D: NA; J: TRBJ1-3; V: TRBV18; size: few
DNA: TGTGCCAGTAGTATGGTTCGGTTAGGATCGGGCGGTCAGCCCCAGCATTTT; CDR3: CASSMVRLGSGGQPQHF; D: NA; J: TRBJ1-5; V: TRBV19; size: NA
DNA: TGTGCCAGCAGCCCTTCCTTGCCGGGGGGCCAAGAGACCCAGTACTTC; CDR3: CASSPSLPGGQETQYF; D: TRBD2; J: TRBJ2-5; V: TRBV7-3; size: few
DNA: TGCAGTGCTAGCGGCGGGGGGTCCTCTGGGGCCAACGTCCTGACTTTC; CDR3: CSASGGGSSGANVLTF; D: TRBD2; J: TRBJ2-6; V: TRBV20-1; size: NA
DNA: TGTGCCAGCAGTTTAAGGTTCGCCAGGGGCTACGAGCAGTACTTC; CDR3: CASSLRFARGYEQYF; D: NA; J: TRBJ2-7; V: TRBV27; size: few
DNA: TGTGCCAGCAGCCTCGGGGCGGGACGACGCTACAATGAGCAGTTCTTC; CDR3: CASSLGAGRRYNEQFF; D: NA; J: TRBJ2-1; V: TRBV7-2; size: NA
DNA: TGTGCCAGCAGCCCCGAAGTCACAGACCTGGATAGCAATCAGCCCCAGCATTTT; CDR3: CASSPEVTDLDSNQPQHF; D: NA; J: TRBJ1-5; V: TRBV4-2; size: NA
DNA: TGTGCCAGCAGCCGCCGCCCGGGACTGAAAGAGACCCAGTACTTC; CDR3: CASSRRPGLKETQYF; D: NA; J: TRBJ2-5; V: TRBV5-5; size: few
DNA: TGTGCCACCAGTGACCCTGATCACAATGAGCAGTTCTTC; CDR3: CATSDPDHNEQFF; D: NA; J: TRBJ2-1; V: TRBV24-1; size: few
DNA: TGTGCCAGCAGCTTAGGGGGTTTGAACACTGAAGCTTTCTTT; CDR3: CASSLGGLNTEAFF; D: NA; J: TRBJ1-1; V: TRBV7-3; size: few
DNA: TGCAGCGCCCATGACAACTATGGCTACACCTTC; CDR3: CSAHDNYGYTF; D: NA; J: TRBJ1-2; V: TRBV29-1; size: NA
DNA: TGCGCCAGCAGCATTACCGGGGGGAGGGCCTACAATGAGCAGTTCTTC; CDR3: CASSITGGRAYNEQFF; D: TRBD2; J: TRBJ2-1; V: TRBV5-1; size: NA
DNA: TGTGCCAGCAGCTTTTCCCGCCAAGCTGATGAAGCTTTCTTT; CDR3: CASSFSRQADEAFF; D: NA; J: TRBJ1-1; V: TRBV11-2; size: few
DNA: TGCGCCAGCAGCCCGAGTCCCGGGACAGGGGCGGTTCAGCCCCAGCATTTT; CDR3: CASSPSPGTGAVQPQHF; D: TRBD1; J: TRBJ1-5; V: TRBV5-1; size: few
DNA: TGCAGTGCTAGAGTAGGCAGGCAACGGGAGACCCAGTACTTC; CDR3: CSARVGRQRETQYF; D: NA; J: TRBJ2-5; V: TRBV20-1; size: NA
DNA: TGTGCCAGCAGCATACACCGGGACATCCAAGAGACCCAGTACTTC; CDR3: CASSIHRDIQETQYF; D: NA; J: TRBJ2-5; V: TRBV7-8; size: few
DNA: TGTGCCAGCAGTCCCTTGTCCCTAGCGGTCAATGAGCAGTTCTTC; CDR3: CASSPLSLAVNEQFF; D: TRBD2; J: TRBJ2-1; V: TRBV28; size: few
DNA: TGCGCCAGCAGCCCGGAGGACAGGGTCAAGATCGGGGAGCTGTTTTTT; CDR3: CASSPEDRVKIGELFF; D: TRBD1; J: TRBJ2-2; V: TRBV5-1; size: NA
DNA: TGCGCCAGCAACTCCATAGCGGGGAGCGCAGATACGCAGTATTTT; CDR3: CASNSIAGSADTQYF; D: TRBD2; J: TRBJ2-3; V: TRBV5-1; size: many
DNA: TGTGCCAGCAGCCCCGGGAACTCTGGAAACACCATATATTTT; CDR3: CASSPGNSGNTIYF; D: NA; J: TRBJ1-3; V: TRBV7-9; size: NA
DNA: TGTGCCAGCAGCCTCCGAGGACAGGGAGGTTCACCCCTCCACTTT; CDR3: CASSLRGQGGSPLHF; D: TRBD1; J: TRBJ1-6; V: TRBV12-3/TRBV12-4; size: NA
DNA: TGCGCCAGCACCTACGGGGACTTCCAAGAGACCCAGTACTTC; CDR3: CASTYGDFQETQYF; D: NA; J: TRBJ2-5; V: TRBV5-1; size: NA
DNA: TGTGCCAGCAGCGGCAGGATAAGGGGGGGTCTAGGCAATCAGCCCCAGCATTTT; CDR3: CASSGRIRGGLGNQPQHF; D: NA; J: TRBJ1-5; V: TRBV7-8; size: NA
DNA: TGCAGTGCTAGAGGACAACGTAATGAAAAACTGTTTTTT; CDR3: CSARGQRNEKLFF; D: NA; J: TRBJ1-4; V: TRBV20-1; size: few
DNA: TGTGCCAGCAGCTCACGTCCCGCTTATGGCTACACCTTC; CDR3: CASSSRPAYGYTF; D: NA; J: TRBJ1-2; V: TRBV14; size: few
DNA: TGTGCCAGCAGCCGCAGTGAAACCACTAATGAAAAACTGTTTTTT; CDR3: CASSRSETTNEKLFF; D: NA; J: TRBJ1-4; V: TRBV5-5; size: once
DNA: TGTGCCAGCAGCTTGGATCTAGCGGGGACCGGGGAGCTGTTTTTT; CDR3: CASSLDLAGTGELFF; D: TRBD2; J: TRBJ2-2; V: TRBV7-2; size: few
DNA: TGTGCCAGCAGCTTAAGACGCGAGGATACGCAGTATTTT; CDR3: CASSLRREDTQYF; D: NA; J: TRBJ2-3; V: TRBV7-3; size: NA
DNA: TGTGCCAGCAGCGAAACCTCAGGGACCGGGGCCTATGGCTACACCTTC; CDR3: CASSETSGTGAYGYTF; D: NA; J: TRBJ1-2; V: TRBV9; size: few
DNA: TGTGCCAGCAGCCAAGAATTACGCCCGACAGGGCCACAGCCCCAGCATTTT; CDR3: CASSQELRPTGPQPQHF; D: TRBD1; J: TRBJ1-5; V: TRBV4-2; size: NA
DNA: TGTGCCAGCAGCCGACCGGGGGGAGGAACTGAAGCTTTCTTT; CDR3: CASSRPGGGTEAFF; D: NA; J: TRBJ1-1; V: TRBV12-3/TRBV12-4; size: few
DNA: TGTGCCATCAAACTAGCGGGAGAGGTCAATGAGCAGTTCTTC; CDR3: CAIKLAGEVNEQFF; D: TRBD2; J: TRBJ2-1; V: TRBV10-3; size: few
DNA: TGTGCCAGCAGGGGACGAGACCTTCGGGCTGAAGCTTTCTTT; CDR3: CASRGRDLRAEAFF; D: NA; J: TRBJ1-1; V: TRBV2; size: NA
DNA: TGTGCCATCAGTGAGTCGGCTTGGGGCGGGAGAGCTGATACGCAGTATTTT; CDR3: CAISESAWGGRADTQYF; D: TRBD2; J: TRBJ2-3; V: TRBV10-3; size: few
DNA: TGCGCCAGCAGCTTCACCGGGACAGGGGGCTCCGAGCAGTACTTC; CDR3: CASSFTGTGGSEQYF; D: TRBD1; J: TRBJ2-7; V: TRBV5-1; size: few
DNA: TGTGCCAGCAGCCAAAAAGAGGGGACTGAAGCTTTCTTT; CDR3: CASSQKEGTEAFF; D: NA; J: TRBJ1-1; V: TRBV7-8; size: few
DNA: TGTGCCAGCAGGACTCCCCCTGGCGAGCAGTACTTC; CDR3: CASRTPPGEQYF; D: NA; J: TRBJ2-7; V: TRBV5-5; size: many
DNA: TGTGCCATCAGTTCCGGGACAGGGAGCACTGAAGCTTTCTTT; CDR3: CAISSGTGSTEAFF; D: TRBD1; J: TRBJ1-1; V: TRBV10-3; size: few
DNA: TGCGCCAGCAGCTCAGGCCCCGGCGCGGGCATTCAGTACTTC; CDR3: CASSSGPGAGIQYF; D: NA; J: TRBJ2-4; V: TRBV5-1; size: NA
DNA: TGTGCCATCAGTGACGGACCCCGGCAAGCTAACTATGGCTACACCTTC; CDR3: CAISDGPRQANYGYTF; D: NA; J: TRBJ1-2; V: TRBV10-3; size: few
DNA: TGCGCCAGCGCACAAGGGGATTGGAACACTGAAGCTTTCTTT; CDR3: CASAQGDWNTEAFF; D: NA; J: TRBJ1-1; V: TRBV5-1; size: few